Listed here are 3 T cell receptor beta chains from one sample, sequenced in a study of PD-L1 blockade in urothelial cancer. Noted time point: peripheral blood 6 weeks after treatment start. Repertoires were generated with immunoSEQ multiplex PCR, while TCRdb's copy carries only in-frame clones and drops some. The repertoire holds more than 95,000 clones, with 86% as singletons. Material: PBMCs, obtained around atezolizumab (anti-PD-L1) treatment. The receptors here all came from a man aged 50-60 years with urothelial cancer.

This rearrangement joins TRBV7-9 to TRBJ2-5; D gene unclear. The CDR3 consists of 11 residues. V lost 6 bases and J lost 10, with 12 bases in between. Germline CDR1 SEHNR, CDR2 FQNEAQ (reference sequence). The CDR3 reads CASSPGPYQYF. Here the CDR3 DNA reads TGTGCCAGCAGTCCAGGTCCGTACCAGTACTTC.

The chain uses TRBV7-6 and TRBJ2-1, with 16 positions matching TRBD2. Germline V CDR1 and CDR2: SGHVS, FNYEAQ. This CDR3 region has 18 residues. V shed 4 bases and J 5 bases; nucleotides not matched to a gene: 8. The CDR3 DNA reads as TGTGCCAGCAGCTCCGGGACTAGCGGGAGGGCCAGACACAATGAGCAGTTCTTC. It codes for CASSSGTSGRARHNEQFF.

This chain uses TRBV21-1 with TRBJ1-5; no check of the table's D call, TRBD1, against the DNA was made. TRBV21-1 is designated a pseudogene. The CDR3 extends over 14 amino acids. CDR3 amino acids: CASSESEGDQPQHF. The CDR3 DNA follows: TGTGCCAGCAGCGAAAGCGAGGGGGATCAGCCCCAGCATTTT.